One sample yielded the 8 T cell receptor beta chains listed below, sequenced in a study of shared clonotypes between healthy human individuals. Repertoires were generated with immunoSEQ multiplex PCR, while TCRdb's copy carries only in-frame clones and drops some. Of some 2,500,000 clones listed, approximately 90% are singletons. Sequenced sample: naive CD4+ T cells from PBMCs. Sample subset: CD45RA+ positively selected. Source of these receptors: a man in his late teens or twenties in good health. Some clones in this sample may be carry-over from other donors' samples.

This sequence joins TRBV18 and TRBJ1-2; D might be TRBD1 (6 bases). The V gene's germline CDR1 is KGHSH and CDR2 LQKENI. V was clipped by 2 bases and J by 4 bases, with 14 bases between them. The CDR3 consists of 15 residues. CDR3 loop: CASSPNRDLGYGYTF. As DNA, the CDR3 is TGTGCCAGCTCACCAAACAGGGATCTTGGCTATGGCTACACCTTC.

The chain employs TRBV7-2 and TRBJ2-2; the match to TRBD2 covers 11 bases. With V trimmed by 2 bases and J by 4 bases, 3 bases remained unmatched. CDR3 length equals 16 residues. Germline CDR1 is SGHTA and CDR2 is FQGNSA. CDR3 nucleotide sequence: TGTGCCAGCAGCTTACTAGCGGGAGGATCCACCGGGGAGCTGTTTTTT. Its protein product is CASSLLAGGSTGELFF.

The chain uses TRBV7-6 and TRBJ2-1, with TRBD2 identical over 8 bases. The germline CDR1 and CDR2 sequences are SGHVS and FNYEAQ. V was clipped by 2 bases and J by 8 bases; unmatched bases: 11. The CDR3 spans 16 residues. In DNA, the CDR3 is TGTGCCAGCAGCTTATGGGCTAGCGGGCTCCCCGATGAGCAGTTCTTC. Translation: CASSLWASGLPDEQFF.

Worth noting for this clone: One end of the junction fails to match germline, which may point to a read error. J is TRBJ2-3 and V is TRBV6-5; the match to TRBD1 covers 8 bases. From germline, CDR1 is MNHEY and CDR2 SVGAGI. CDR3 length: 13 amino acids. CDR3 residues: CASSYFPGQVSHF. Here the CDR3 DNA reads TGTGCCAGCAGTTACTTCCCGGGACAGGTCAGTCATTTT.

This clone appeared once. Additional DNA sequences in this sample encode the identical CDR3. This chain joins TRBV15 and TRBJ2-3; D perhaps matches TRBD2 (6 bases). CDR1 and CDR2 from the germline V gene are LNHNV and YYDKDF (reference sequence). Trimming stripped 1 base from V and 3 bases from J, with 11 bases between. The CDR3 sequence is 15 residues long. CDR3 protein: CATSRGTGVTDTQYF. The CDR3 DNA reads as TGTGCCACCAGCAGAGGGACGGGGGTGACAGATACGCAGTATTTT.

The chain links TRBV30 to TRBJ1-4; perhaps TRBD1 as D (5 bases). There are 12 residues in the CDR3. The germline V and J ends were trimmed by 3 bases and 8 bases, with 10 bases remaining between them. In germline, CDR1 is GTSNPN, CDR2 SVGIG (reference sequence). CDR3 loop: CAWRPGGEKLFF. As DNA, the CDR3 is TGTGCCTGGAGGCCCGGGGGGGAAAAACTGTTTTTT.

This clone was counted between two and nine times. This chain uses TRBV21-1 with TRBJ2-2. TRBV21-1 counts as a pseudogene. The CDR3 is 14 residues long. The DNA of the CDR3 is TGTGCCAGCAGCCCCCGGGGCACCTACGGGGAGCTGTTTTTT. Translating it yields CASSPRGTYGELFF.

The V gene is TRBV28, the J gene TRBJ2-7; 8 bases map to TRBD1. The CDR3 extends over 14 amino acids. V lost 6 bases and J lost 6; bases outside the gene matches: 10. The germline V gene has CDR1 MDHEN and CDR2 SYDVKM. Here the CDR3 reads CASRPQGARAEQYF. Here the CDR3 DNA reads TGTGCCAGCAGGCCCCAGGGGGCGAGGGCCGAGCAGTACTTC.